One sample yielded the 12 T cell receptor beta chains listed below, sequenced in a study of T cells after posttransplantation cyclophosphamide. The assay was immunoSEQ multiplex PCR, and TCRdb's table has in-frame clones only and misses some. The repertoire has roughly 35,000 clones, none seen only once; the ten largest take roughly 1.3%. Sequencing was performed on PBMCs. These TCRs come from a girl aged 10-17 years in good health, CMV-negative, and a related stem cell transplant donor.

The chain employs TRBV5-1 and TRBJ2-3; 12 bases match TRBD2. The V gene end was trimmed by 0 bases and the J gene end by 5 bases; junction bases not matched to a gene: 4. CDR1 and CDR2 from the germline V gene are SGHRS and YFSETQ. This CDR3 spans 16 amino acids. The CDR3 is CASSLGQLAGGDTQYF. The CDR3 nucleotides are TGCGCCAGCAGCTTGGGCCAACTAGCGGGGGGAGATACGCAGTATTTT.

This clone was picked up many times. The CDR3, as DNA: TGTGCCAGCAGCTCGACGACTAGCGAGTACTACGAGCAGTACTTC. It yields the protein CASSSTTSEYYEQYF. The V and J genes are TRBV5-6 and TRBJ2-7; 8 bases are shared with TRBD2. The CDR3 is made up of 15 amino acids. J was trimmed by 3 bases and V by 3 bases; bases with no gene match: 8. CDR1 is SGHDT and CDR2 is YYEEEE in the germline V gene.

This clone was seen many times. The J gene is TRBJ1-1, the V gene TRBV6-4; no clear D gene. The CDR3 extends over 18 amino acids. Looked up from germline, CDR1 is MRHNA and CDR2 is SNTAGT. V was pared by 0 bases and J by 0 bases, with 17 bases between. The CDR3 loop reads CASSDSQTNTYLNTEAFF. In DNA form, the CDR3 reads TGTGCCAGCAGTGACTCCCAGACAAATACTTATTTGAACACTGAAGCTTTCTTT.

The sample holds many counts of this clone. The chain combines TRBV6-6 with TRBJ2-7; no clear D gene. Germline V gene data show CDR1 as MNHNY and CDR2 as SVGAGI (reference sequence). V was trimmed by 3 bases and J by 0 bases, leaving 15 bases between them. The CDR3 is 16 residues long. The CDR3 loop reads CASSYPRSSSSYEQYF. The CDR3 region has the DNA TGTGCCAGCAGTTATCCCCGGAGTTCAAGCTCCTACGAGCAGTACTTC.

There are many counts of this clone. The genes are TRBV10-1 and TRBJ2-1, with TRBD1 matching 8 bases. Per germline, CDR1 WNHNN and CDR2 SYGVQD (reference sequence). CDR3 length: 13 residues. V trimming: 8 bases; J trimming: 9 bases; junction bases outside the gene matches: 9. CDR3 protein: CASRPGQAGEQFF. In DNA form, the CDR3 reads TGCGCCAGCCGGCCGGGACAGGCAGGTGAGCAGTTCTTC.

At least ten counts were recorded for this clone. V and J are TRBV5-1 and TRBJ2-7; the match to TRBD1 covers 10 bases. The CDR3 loop spans 14 amino acids. CDR1 is SGHRS and CDR2 is YFSETQ in the germline V gene. The J segment lost 5 bases and the V segment lost 4 bases, leaving 6 bases of the junction unmatched. DNA of the CDR3: TGCGCCAGCAGCCTGTCCGGGACAGGGGACGAGCAGTACTTC. Amino acids: CASSLSGTGDEQYF.

This clone came up many times. The chain combines TRBV6-1 with TRBJ2-7; possibly TRBD1 for D (7 bases). The V gene lost 8 bases and the J gene lost 1 base, with 18 bases spanning the gap. The CDR3 totals 15 residues. Germline CDR1 reads MNHNS; CDR2 reads SASEGT. The CDR3 sequence: CASDAGAGGSYEQYF. The CDR3 nucleotides read TGTGCCAGCGACGCAGGGGCAGGGGGGTCCTACGAGCAGTACTTC.

This clone was observed many times. This chain joins TRBV13 and TRBJ1-2, with TRBD1 identical over 8 bases. CDR1 is PRHDT, CDR2 FYEKMQ, per germline (reference sequence). The ends lost 4 bases at V and 4 bases at J; junction bases unmatched: 5. This CDR3 is 14 amino acids long. CDR3 sequence reads: CASSSQGGGYGYTF. The CDR3 nucleotides are TGTGCCAGCAGCTCACAGGGGGGGGGCTATGGCTACACCTTC.

There are a few counts of this clone. The chain couples TRBV4-1 to TRBJ2-7, with TRBD2 as a possible D gene (6 bases). CDR3 length: 17 amino acids. V gave up 0 bases and J gave up 2 bases, with 17 bases separating them. CDR1 MGHRA and CDR2 YSYEKL come from the germline V gene. The chain's CDR3 is CASSQEFGTLATYEQYF. The CDR3 region has the DNA TGCGCCAGCAGCCAAGAGTTCGGGACTCTTGCAACCTACGAGCAGTACTTC.

This clone was seen at least ten times. This rearrangement joins TRBV9 to TRBJ1-2; D is uncertain. Looked up from germline, CDR1 is SGDLS and CDR2 is YYNGEE. V was trimmed by 0 bases and J by 2 bases, leaving 11 bases between them. There are 15 residues in the CDR3. CDR3 residues: CASSVATAGNYGYTF. The CDR3 region has the DNA TGTGCCAGCAGCGTAGCTACGGCGGGGAACTATGGCTACACCTTC.

This clone was counted at least ten times. This chain links TRBV6-4 with TRBJ2-3, with 7 bases that match TRBD2. The germline CDR1 and CDR2 sequences are MRHNA and SNTAGT. The CDR3 runs to 14 residues. V shed 2 bases, J shed 1 base, and the junction held 0 bases outside the gene matches. The CDR3 DNA follows: TGTGCCAGCAGTGACGGGGGGGGCACAGATACGCAGTATTTT. The encoded protein is CASSDGGGTDTQYF.

In this sample, this clone turned up many times. The CDR3 sequence is CATGRGRDGYTF. The CDR3 DNA sequence: TGTGCCACCGGGCGGGGTCGGGATGGCTACACCTTC. J is TRBJ1-2 and V is TRBV10-3, with D uncertain. Germline V lookup: CDR1 ENHRY, CDR2 SYGVKD. The CDR3 contains 12 residues. Trimming pared 10 bases from V and 6 bases from J, leaving 15 bases between.